The clone carrying this T cell receptor (beta chain) has at least ten counts. Trimming removed 3 bases from V and 4 bases from J, with 12 bases in between. The CDR3 sequence is 13 residues long. CDR1 is SQVTM and CDR2 is ANQGSEA in the germline V gene. The library targeted TCRbeta and was prepared with unique molecular identifiers. TCRdb reanalysed the PCR reads using MiXCR and keeps one entry per CDR3 protein. In the table there are 450,000 to 600,000 distinct CDR3 sequences, 30% to 35% of which are singletons. These data come from a study of T-cell reconstitution after alpha-beta-depleted transplantation in children.

This clonotype was obtained from a human donor who donated a stem cell graft to a child with aplastic anemia. The genes are TRBV29-1 and TRBJ1-2; maybe TRBD1 (5 bases). Sequenced material: PBMCs from the stem cell graft donor, taken from the stem cell graft. The CDR3 sequence: CSVDLGGFYGYTF. The CDR3 region has the DNA TGCAGCGTTGACCTCGGGGGGTTCTATGGCTACACCTTC.